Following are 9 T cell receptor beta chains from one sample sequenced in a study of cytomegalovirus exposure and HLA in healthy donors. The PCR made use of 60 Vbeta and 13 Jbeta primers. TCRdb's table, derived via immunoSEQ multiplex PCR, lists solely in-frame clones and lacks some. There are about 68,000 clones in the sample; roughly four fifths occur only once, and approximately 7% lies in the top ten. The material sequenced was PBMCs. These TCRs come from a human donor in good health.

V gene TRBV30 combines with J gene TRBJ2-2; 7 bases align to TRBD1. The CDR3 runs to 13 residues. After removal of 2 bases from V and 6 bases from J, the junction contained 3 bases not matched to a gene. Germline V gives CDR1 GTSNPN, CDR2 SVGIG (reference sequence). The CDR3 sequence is CAWSQGVAGELFF. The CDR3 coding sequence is TGTGCCTGGAGTCAGGGGGTGGCCGGGGAGCTGTTTTTT.

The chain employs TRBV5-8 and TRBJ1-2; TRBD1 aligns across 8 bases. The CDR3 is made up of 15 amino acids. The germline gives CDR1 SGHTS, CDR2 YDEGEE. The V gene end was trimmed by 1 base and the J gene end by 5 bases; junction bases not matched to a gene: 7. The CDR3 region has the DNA TGTGCCAGCAGCTTGAAGGACAGGGCAGGTTATGGCTACACCTTC. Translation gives CASSLKDRAGYGYTF.

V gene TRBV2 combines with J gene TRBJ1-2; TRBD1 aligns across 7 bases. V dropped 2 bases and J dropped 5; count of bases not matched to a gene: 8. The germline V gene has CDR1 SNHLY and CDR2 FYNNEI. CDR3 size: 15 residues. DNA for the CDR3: TGTGCCAGCAGTGAAAAAGGGGGCGCATTTTATGGCTACACCTTC. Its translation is CASSEKGGAFYGYTF.

The CDR3 loop is CASTETTVTYEQYF. The CDR3 coding sequence is TGTGCCAGCACTGAAACGACAGTCACCTACGAGCAGTACTTC. The V and J genes are TRBV5-6 and TRBJ2-7, with D possibly TRBD1 on 5 matching bases. The germline gives CDR1 SGHDT, CDR2 YYEEEE. CDR3 length: 14 residues. The ends were cut back, 6 bases at V and 2 bases at J, with 15 bases in the middle.

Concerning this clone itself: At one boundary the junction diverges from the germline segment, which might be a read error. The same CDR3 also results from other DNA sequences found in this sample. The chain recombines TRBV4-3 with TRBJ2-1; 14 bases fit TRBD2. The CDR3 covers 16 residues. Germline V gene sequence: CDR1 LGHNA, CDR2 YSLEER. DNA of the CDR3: TGCGCCAGCAGCCCCGGGACTAGCGGGAGCTACAATGAGCAATTCTTC. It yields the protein CASSPGTSGSYNEQFF.

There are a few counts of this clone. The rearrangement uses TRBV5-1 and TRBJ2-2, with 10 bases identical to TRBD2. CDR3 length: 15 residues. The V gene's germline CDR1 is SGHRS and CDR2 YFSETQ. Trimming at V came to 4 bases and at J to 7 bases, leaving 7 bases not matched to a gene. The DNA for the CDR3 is TGCGCCAGCAGCCCAGCGGGGGGGCCGGTCGGGGAGCTGTTTTTT. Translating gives CASSPAGGPVGELFF.

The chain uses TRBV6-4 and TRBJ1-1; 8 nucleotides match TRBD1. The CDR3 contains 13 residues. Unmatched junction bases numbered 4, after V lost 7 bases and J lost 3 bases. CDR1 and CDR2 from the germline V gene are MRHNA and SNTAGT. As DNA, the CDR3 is TGTGCCAGCACTGTACAGGGGGACACTGAAGCTTTCTTT. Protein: CASTVQGDTEAFF.

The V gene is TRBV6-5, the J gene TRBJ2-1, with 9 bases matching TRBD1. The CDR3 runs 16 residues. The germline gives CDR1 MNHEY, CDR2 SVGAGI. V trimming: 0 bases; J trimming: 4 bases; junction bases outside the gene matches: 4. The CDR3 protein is CASSYSPGQGYNEQFF. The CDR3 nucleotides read TGTGCCAGCAGTTACTCTCCGGGACAGGGATACAATGAGCAGTTCTTC.

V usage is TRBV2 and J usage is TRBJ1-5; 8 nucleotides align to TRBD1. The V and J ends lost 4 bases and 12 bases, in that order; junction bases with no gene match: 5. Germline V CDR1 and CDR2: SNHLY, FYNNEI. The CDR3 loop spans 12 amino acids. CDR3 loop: CASSAQGAHQHF. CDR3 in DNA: TGTGCCAGCAGTGCCCAGGGGGCCCACCAGCATTTT.